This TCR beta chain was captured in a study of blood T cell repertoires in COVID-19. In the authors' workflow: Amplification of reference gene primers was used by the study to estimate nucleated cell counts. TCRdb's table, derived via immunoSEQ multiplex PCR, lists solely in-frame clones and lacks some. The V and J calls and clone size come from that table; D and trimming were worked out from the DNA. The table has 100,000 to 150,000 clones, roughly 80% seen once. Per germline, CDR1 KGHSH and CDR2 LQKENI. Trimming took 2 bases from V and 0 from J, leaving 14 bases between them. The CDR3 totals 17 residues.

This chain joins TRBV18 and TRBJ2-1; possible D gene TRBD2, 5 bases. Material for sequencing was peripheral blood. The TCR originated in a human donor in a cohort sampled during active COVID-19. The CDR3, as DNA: TGTGCCAGCTCACCAGAGAGTCCGGGGAGCTCCTACAATGAGCAGTTCTTC. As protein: CASSPESPGSSYNEQFF.